This T cell receptor beta chain derives from a study of cytomegalovirus exposure and HLA in healthy donors (dated by TCRdb to about 2017). With regard to the full study: According to an earlier analysis of a few hundred of the donors, about 180 million T cells yielded 95 million to 140 million unique TCR beta sequences and about 280 Gb of sequence data. About 330 gigabases of sequencing data and around 88 million unique TCR sequences made up an early release that covered nearly 650 HLA-typed donors. Typing coverage differed by locus: A, B, C, DRB1 and DQB1 were typed in about 629-630 donors, DQA1 in around 500, DPA1 in around 600, and DPB1 in roughly 450. Besides the first cohort of approximately 710 subjects, a separate validation cohort made up of 95 to 150 different subjects was used. A later genetic analysis used genome-wide SNP genotypes for about 60% of the roughly 700 donors, treating that subset as a discovery cohort. To predict cytomegalovirus infection status, the study brought together high-throughput TCR immunosequencing, statistical association of individual TCRs with disease status, and machine learning. All discovery cohort repertoires had been generated on a single sequencing platform. A later analysis re-examined previously published TCR beta repertoires from 610 or so donors and added high-resolution HLA genotyping to investigate patterns of TCR occurrence. The study used immunosequencing to profile the T cell repertoires of about 670 subjects and linked those repertoires to cytomegalovirus serostatus. Rather than using new phenotypic data, the later analysis identified candidate immune exposures from TCR beta sequences and from how often those sequences occurred across donors. Four or five DR-DQ haplotypes were treated as single units for association and clustering because of strong linkage in the cohort. The aim of the study was to test whether cataloging public T cell receptors could identify signatures of past pathogen exposure. Among 300 to 500 genotyped donors of the cohort, an average of approximately 220,000 unique TCR beta nucleotide sequences was sequenced per donor, of which about 19% were non-productive. In an earlier analysis of roughly 580 of the donors, high-throughput TCR beta sequencing was used to judge whether each TCR beta V gene segment behaved as functional or pseudogenic. Among the roughly 400 genotyped donors, around 81% belonged to the genetic ancestry cluster associated with self-reported Caucasian donors. Donor age, sex, ethnicity and CMV serostatus were compiled together with the repertoire data. HLA typing covered class I and class II loci at four-digit resolution. Broader findings and caveats from the paper: Assigning TCR associations to individual alleles was difficult when HLA alleles, especially DR and DQ, strongly co-occurred. For the cohort, immune exposure information was limited to CMV serostatus. A later genetic analysis associated a missense DCLRE1C variant with V-gene and J-gene trimming of TCR beta chains, and an independent cohort replicated the association. Most TCR sequences were seen in very few donors, while some public TCRs were found in many individuals. Some IMGT-functional V segments, including TRBV6-2 and TRBV6-3, could not be distinguished by the 87-base-pair reads and were therefore excluded. Broadly in line with IMGT annotations, most TCR beta V segments showed up in productive rearrangements about 90% or about 30% of the time in an earlier analysis of 450 to 750 of the donors. The classifier was reported to diagnose cytomegalovirus status with high specificity and sensitivity in both the original cohort and the validation cohort. A cluster of highly shared sequence variants was judged likely to be a technical artifact of the sequencing pipeline. In a later analysis, HLA-associated TCR beta chains showed more clonal expansion and lower generation probabilities than non-associated chains that were equally common. In the study, approximately 160 TCR beta chains were listed as associated with cytomegalovirus. Specific HLA alleles were associated with roughly 17,000 TCR beta sequences at a false discovery rate of 0.05 in a later analysis. According to a later analysis, most CMV-associated TCR beta chains appeared to be HLA-restricted, and the HLA associations seemed to be driven largely by CMV exposure. In vitro tests confirmed that a few of the cytomegalovirus-associated TCR beta chains recognize cytomegalovirus antigens. Linkage disequilibrium might explain the correlated functional status among segregating V segments, but an unknown experimental factor could not be excluded. According to a later analysis, TCR association rates differed among HLA loci, with DRB1 alleles showing the most associated TCRs and HLA-C alleles showing the fewest. This cohort had only TCR beta chains sequenced, and the lack of alpha or paired-chain data limited which features could be detected. A later genetic analysis reported fewer N-insertions in productive TCRs among donors in an Asian-associated ancestry cluster than the roughly 720-donor mean. Presence/absence analyses assumed roughly uniform sequencing depth across donors, an assumption that may not hold. In a later analysis, several top co-occurrence clusters were reported to appear linked to parvovirus B19, influenza, CMV and Epstein-Barr virus. A further reported finding was that TCR beta sequences accurately predicted the HLA-A and HLA-B alleles for most subjects in the first cohort. According to the authors, the approach could potentially be generalized to other disease states and immunological phenotypes. Because HLA typing was missing for some donors at each locus, association tests included only the typed subset. Because counts were too low, roughly 18 rarely observed V segments, including chromosome 9 orphons, were left out of the earlier analysis of 500 to 750 of the donors.

The cohort comprised several hundred healthy bone marrow donors. At the time of sampling, every cohort member was nominally healthy, though immune exposures that went unrecorded were likely present. The donor tested CMV seropositive and was one of the 289 seropositive cohort members. Every donor gave a peripheral blood sample, and the peripheral blood mononuclear cells from that sample were used for TCR beta sequencing. Genomic DNA was extracted from the blood cell samples with the Qiagen DNeasy Blood Extraction Kit. Comments on this clone: No cognate antigen has been identified for it. One base away there is no much larger clone; base qualities are not given.

V has 7 bases trimmed and J has 2 bases trimmed; junction bases matching no gene number 11. The CDR3 has 15 amino acids, counting the end cysteine and phenylalanine. CDR3 DNA only is kept here, 45 bases in frame from base 1. According to the germline V gene, CDR1 reads SGHRS and CDR2 reads YFSETQ. Receptor amplification or capture employed the immunoSEQ multiplex PCR assay. A mixture of 60 forward primers for TCR Vbeta segments and 13 reverse primers for TCR Jbeta segments was used in the multiplex PCR. The CDR3 region of rearranged TCR beta genes was amplified from genomic DNA by a multiplex PCR assay. On the Illumina HiSeq System, the amplified TCR beta libraries were sequenced as 87-base-pair reads. The paper's data handling went like this. A later analysis counted about 80 million unique TCR beta chains across the 650 to 800 repertoires, and around 12 million of these chains were shared by at least two donors. A nearest-neighbor algorithm error-corrected the raw reads and collapsed the reads into unique sequences, merging closely related sequences to remove PCR and sequencing errors. V, D and J gene segments were assigned by aligning CDR3 sequences to IMGT reference sequences. For a sequence to be retained, a match of at least six nucleotides to both a V gene segment and a J gene segment was required. A rearrangement was called productive if the CDR3 had no stop codons and remained in frame with V and J, and every other rearrangement was called non-productive. Following IMGT convention, CDR3 was defined as the stretch from the second conserved V-encoded cysteine to the conserved J-encoded phenylalanine. Sequences without an unambiguous match to a single V gene segment were excluded from the earlier analysis of 500 to 700 of the donors. In an earlier analysis of several hundred of the donors, a V segment was called functional when productive rearrangements were above 56.7%, and segregating when the standard deviation between donors exceeded 5%. A statistical classification framework was developed to diagnose cytomegalovirus status using the catalog of TCR beta chain sequences. In a later analysis, TCR nucleotide sequences were compared against IMGT/GENE-DB human TR gene sequences so that V and J genes could be assigned. The TCRdist pipeline was used in a later analysis to assign CDR3 sequences and most-parsimonious VDJ recombination scenarios. A later analysis defined each TCR beta chain by its CDR3 amino acid sequence plus V-gene family, and excluded reads lacking a unique V-gene family. A later analysis removed several hundred highly shared, low-generation-probability nucleotide sequences to deal with suspected cross-contamination and a sequencing artifact. In a later analysis, a clonal expansion index was calculated for each public chain from normalized within-repertoire ranks of inferred template counts. A later analysis computed generation probabilities with a VDJ recombination model fitted to out-of-frame rearrangements, and checked the results against IGoR. A later analysis scored TCR-TCR, TCR-HLA and TCR-CMV co-occurrence with hypergeometric tests, applying a repertoire-size bias correction to TCR pairs. A later analysis estimated false discovery rates by permuting HLA or CMV assignments 20 times. In a later analysis, co-occurring TCRs were grouped using DBSCAN, and TCRdist sequence similarity was added for clustering within HLA-allele-positive subsets. Co-occurrence clustering excluded repertoires with fewer than 30,000 or more than 120,000 public chains, plus five with anomalous nucleotide sharing. The immuneACCESS repertoire file appears here via TCRdb, limited to in-frame rearrangements. These files lack a portion of the clones; in checked studies, under half of the deficit traces to unresolved V genes, and the cause of the others is not known. The D gene and trimming were derived from the DNA, and the V and J assignments and clone size from that table. Across this sample there are 95,000 to 110,000 clones, with roughly 87% seen only once. The top ten hold 2.7% of the sample.

The sequence joins TRBV5-1 to TRBJ2-5; TRBD1 agrees with 7 junctional bases. The sequenced sample was PBMCs. The clonotype was recovered from a man between 25 and 39 years old in good health and CMV-seropositive. The CDR3 corresponds to CASVAEGQPQETQYF. Here is the DNA: TGCGCCAGCGTGGCCGAGGGACAGCCACAAGAGACCCAGTACTTC.